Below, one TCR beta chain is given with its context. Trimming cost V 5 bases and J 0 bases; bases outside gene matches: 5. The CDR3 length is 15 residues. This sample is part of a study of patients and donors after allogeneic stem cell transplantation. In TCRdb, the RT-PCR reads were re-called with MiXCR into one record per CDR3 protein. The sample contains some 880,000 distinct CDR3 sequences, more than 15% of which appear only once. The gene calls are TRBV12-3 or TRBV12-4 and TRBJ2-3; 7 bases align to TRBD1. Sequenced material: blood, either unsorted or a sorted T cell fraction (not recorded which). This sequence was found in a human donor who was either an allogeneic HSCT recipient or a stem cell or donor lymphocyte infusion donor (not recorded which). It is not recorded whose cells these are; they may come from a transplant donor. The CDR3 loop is CASSTGVRSTDTQYF. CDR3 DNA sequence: TGTGCCAGCAGTACAGGGGTCAGGAGCACAGATACGCAGTATTTT.